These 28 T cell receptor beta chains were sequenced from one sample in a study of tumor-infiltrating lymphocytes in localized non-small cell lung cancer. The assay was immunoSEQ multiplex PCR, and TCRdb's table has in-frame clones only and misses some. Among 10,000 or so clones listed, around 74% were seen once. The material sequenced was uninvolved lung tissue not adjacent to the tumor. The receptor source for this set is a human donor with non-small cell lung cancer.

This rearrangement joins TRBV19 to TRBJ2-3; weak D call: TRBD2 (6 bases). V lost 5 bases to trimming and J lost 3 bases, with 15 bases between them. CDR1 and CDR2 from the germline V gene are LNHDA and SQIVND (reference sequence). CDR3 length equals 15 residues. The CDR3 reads CASSSPRAGTDTQYF. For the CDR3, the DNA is TGTGCCAGTAGTTCGCCTAGGGCGGGGACAGATACGCAGTATTTT.

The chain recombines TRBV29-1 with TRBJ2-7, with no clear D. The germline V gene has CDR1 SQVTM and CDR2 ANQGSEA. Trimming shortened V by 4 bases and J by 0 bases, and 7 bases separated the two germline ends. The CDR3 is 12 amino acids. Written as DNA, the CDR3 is TGCAGCGTTGTCCTATCCTCCTACGAGCAGTACTTC. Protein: CSVVLSSYEQYF.

This CDR3 is CASSEARTGNEQFF. CDR3 coding DNA: TGTGCCAGCAGTGAAGCGAGGACAGGCAATGAGCAGTTCTTC. V gene TRBV2 combines with J gene TRBJ2-1; 7 bases agree with TRBD1. V was pared by 0 bases and J by 6 bases, with 2 bases of the junction left unmatched. Germline-derived CDR1 and CDR2 are SNHLY and FYNNEI. The CDR3 length is 14 residues. The full variable domain, rest sourced from reference TRBV2 and TRBJ2-1, is EPEVTQTPSHQVTQMGQEVILRCVPISNHLYFYWYRQILGQKVEFLVSFYNNEISEKSEIFDDQFSVERPDGSNFTLKIRSTKLEDSAMYFCASSEARTGNEQFFGPGTRLTVL.

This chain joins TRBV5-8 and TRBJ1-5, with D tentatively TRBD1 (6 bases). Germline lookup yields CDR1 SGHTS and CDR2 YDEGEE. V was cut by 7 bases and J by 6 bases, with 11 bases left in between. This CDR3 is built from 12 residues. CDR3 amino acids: CASDRRSQPQHF. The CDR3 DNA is TGTGCCAGCGACAGGAGGAGTCAGCCCCAGCATTTT. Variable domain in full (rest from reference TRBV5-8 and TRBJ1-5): EAGVTQSPTHLIKTRGQQATLRCSPISGHTSVYWYQQALGLGLQFLLWYDEGEERNRGNFPPRFSGRQFPNYSSELNVNALELEDSALYLCASDRRSQPQHFGDGTRLSIL.

CDR3 residues: CASSLSDRGQPQHF. The DNA for the CDR3 is TGTGCCAGCAGCTTATCGGACAGGGGTCAGCCCCAGCATTTT. The chain uses TRBV7-2 and TRBJ1-5; 9 nucleotides line up with TRBD1. After removal of 2 bases from V and 6 bases from J, the junction contained 2 bases not matched to a gene. The CDR3 is 14 amino acids. Germline-derived CDR1 and CDR2 are SGHTA and FQGNSA.

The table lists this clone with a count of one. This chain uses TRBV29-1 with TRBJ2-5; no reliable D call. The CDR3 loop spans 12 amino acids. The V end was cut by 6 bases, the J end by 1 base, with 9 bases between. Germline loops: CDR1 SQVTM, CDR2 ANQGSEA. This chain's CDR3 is CSVYRTQETQYF. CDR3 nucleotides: TGCAGCGTGTACCGGACCCAAGAGACCCAGTACTTC.

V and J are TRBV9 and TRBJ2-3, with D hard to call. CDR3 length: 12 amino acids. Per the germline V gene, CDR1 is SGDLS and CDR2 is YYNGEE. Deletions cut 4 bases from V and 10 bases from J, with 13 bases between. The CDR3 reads CASSSPSPPQYF. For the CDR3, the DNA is TGTGCCAGCAGCTCCCCCTCGCCTCCGCAGTATTTT.

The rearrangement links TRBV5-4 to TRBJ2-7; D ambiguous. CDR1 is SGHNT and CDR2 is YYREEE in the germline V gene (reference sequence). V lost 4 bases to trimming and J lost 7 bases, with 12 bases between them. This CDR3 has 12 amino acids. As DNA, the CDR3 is TGTGCCAGCAGCCCTGAAGCGCGAGAGCAGTACTTC. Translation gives CASSPEAREQYF.

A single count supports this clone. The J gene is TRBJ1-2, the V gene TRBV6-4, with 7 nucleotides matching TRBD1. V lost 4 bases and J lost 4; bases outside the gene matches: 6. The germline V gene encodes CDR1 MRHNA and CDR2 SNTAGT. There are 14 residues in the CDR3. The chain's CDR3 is CASSATGATYGYTF. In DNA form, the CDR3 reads TGTGCCAGCAGTGCAACAGGGGCGACCTATGGCTACACCTTC.

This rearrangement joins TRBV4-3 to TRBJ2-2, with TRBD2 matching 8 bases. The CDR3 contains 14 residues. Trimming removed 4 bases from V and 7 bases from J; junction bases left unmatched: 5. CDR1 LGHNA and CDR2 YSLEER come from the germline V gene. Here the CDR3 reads CASSRTSSNGELFF. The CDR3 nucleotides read TGCGCCAGCAGCCGGACTAGCTCTAACGGGGAGCTGTTTTTT.

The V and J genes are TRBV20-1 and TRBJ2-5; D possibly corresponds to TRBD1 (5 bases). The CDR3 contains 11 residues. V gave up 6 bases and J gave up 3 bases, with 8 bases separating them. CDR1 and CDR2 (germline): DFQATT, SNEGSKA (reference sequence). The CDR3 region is CSASTEETQYF. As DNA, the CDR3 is TGCAGTGCCTCGACAGAAGAGACCCAGTACTTC.

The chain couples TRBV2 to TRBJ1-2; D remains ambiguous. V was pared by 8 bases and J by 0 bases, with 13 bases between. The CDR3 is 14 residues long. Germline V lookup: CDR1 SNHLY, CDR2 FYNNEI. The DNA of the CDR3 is TGTGCCAGCTCCAGCGGACGGGCTAACTATGGCTACACCTTC. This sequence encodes CASSSGRANYGYTF.

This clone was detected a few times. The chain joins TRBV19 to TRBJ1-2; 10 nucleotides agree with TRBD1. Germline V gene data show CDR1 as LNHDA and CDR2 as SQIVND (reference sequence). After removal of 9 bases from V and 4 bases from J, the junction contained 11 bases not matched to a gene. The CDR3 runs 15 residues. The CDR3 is CASSAGTGDVYGYTF. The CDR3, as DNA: TGTGCCAGCTCCGCCGGGACAGGGGATGTCTATGGCTACACCTTC.

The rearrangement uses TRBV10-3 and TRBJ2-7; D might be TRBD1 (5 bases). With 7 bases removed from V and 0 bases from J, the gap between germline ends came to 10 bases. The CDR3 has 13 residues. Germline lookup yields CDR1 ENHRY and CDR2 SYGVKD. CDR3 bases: TGTGCCATCAAGGGGTTGAGCTCCTACGAGCAGTACTTC. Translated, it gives CAIKGLSSYEQYF.

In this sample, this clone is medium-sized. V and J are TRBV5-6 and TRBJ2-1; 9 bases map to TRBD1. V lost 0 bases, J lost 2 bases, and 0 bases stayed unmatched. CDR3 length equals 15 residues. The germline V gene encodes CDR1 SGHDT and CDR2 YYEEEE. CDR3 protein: CASSLGDRAYNEQFF. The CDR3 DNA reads TGTGCCAGCAGCTTGGGGGACAGGGCCTACAATGAGCAGTTCTTC. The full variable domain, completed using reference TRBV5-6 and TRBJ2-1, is DAGVTQSPTHLIKTRGQQVTLRCSPKSGHDTVSWYQQALGQGPQFIFQYYEEEERQRGNFPDRFSGHQFPNYSSELNVNALLLGDSALYLCASSLGDRAYNEQFFGPGTRLTVL.

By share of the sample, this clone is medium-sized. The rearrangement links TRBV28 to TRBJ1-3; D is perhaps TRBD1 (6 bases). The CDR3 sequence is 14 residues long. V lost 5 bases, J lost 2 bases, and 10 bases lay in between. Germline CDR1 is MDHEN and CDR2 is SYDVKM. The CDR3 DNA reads TGTGCCAGCAGTGATAACAGGGCTGGAAACACCATATATTTT. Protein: CASSDNRAGNTIYF.

CDR3 nucleotides: TGTGCCAGCGGCCTCGGGGGGGCTGGGTACGAGCAGTACTTC. Translating it yields CASGLGGAGYEQYF. This chain links TRBV6-5 with TRBJ2-7; 8 nucleotides match TRBD2. Unmatched junction bases numbered 10, after V lost 8 bases and J lost 4 bases. The length of the CDR3 is 14 residues. Germline CDR1 is MNHEY and CDR2 is SVGAGI.

The CDR3 region has the DNA TGCGCCAGCAGCCAGACATTAGCTGCCCGCACAGATACGCAGTATTTT. Translation gives CASSQTLAARTDTQYF. The rearrangement uses TRBV4-3 and TRBJ2-3; the D is unclear. Trimming shortened V by 3 bases and J by 1 base, and 14 bases separated the two germline ends. CDR1 and CDR2 (germline): LGHNA, YSLEER. The CDR3 is made up of 16 amino acids.

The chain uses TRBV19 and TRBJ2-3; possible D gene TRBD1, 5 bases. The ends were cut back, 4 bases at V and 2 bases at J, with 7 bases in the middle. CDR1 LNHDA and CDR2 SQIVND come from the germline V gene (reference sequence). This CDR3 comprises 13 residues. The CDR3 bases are TGTGCCAGTAGTAACAGGATCACAGATACGCAGTATTTT. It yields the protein CASSNRITDTQYF.

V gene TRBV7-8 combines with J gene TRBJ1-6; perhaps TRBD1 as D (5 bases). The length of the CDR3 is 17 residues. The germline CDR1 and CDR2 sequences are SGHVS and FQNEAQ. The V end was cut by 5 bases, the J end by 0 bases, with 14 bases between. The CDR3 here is CASSPGTLRSYNSPLHF. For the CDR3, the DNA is TGTGCCAGCAGCCCGGGGACTCTCCGCTCCTATAATTCACCCCTCCACTTT.

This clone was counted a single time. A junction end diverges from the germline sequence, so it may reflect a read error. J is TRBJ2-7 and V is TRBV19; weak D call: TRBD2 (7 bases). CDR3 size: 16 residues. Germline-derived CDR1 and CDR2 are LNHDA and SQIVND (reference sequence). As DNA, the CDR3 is TGTGCCAGCAGTATTTCGGGGGGCCCCCCCTCCTACGAGCAGTACTTC. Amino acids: CASSISGGPPSYEQYF.

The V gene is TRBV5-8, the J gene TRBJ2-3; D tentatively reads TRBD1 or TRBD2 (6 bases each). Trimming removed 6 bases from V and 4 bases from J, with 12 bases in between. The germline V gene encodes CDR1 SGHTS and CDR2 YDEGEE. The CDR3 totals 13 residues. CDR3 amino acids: CASTVGGADTQYF. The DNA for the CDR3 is TGTGCCAGCACGGTGGGGGGCGCAGATACGCAGTATTTT.

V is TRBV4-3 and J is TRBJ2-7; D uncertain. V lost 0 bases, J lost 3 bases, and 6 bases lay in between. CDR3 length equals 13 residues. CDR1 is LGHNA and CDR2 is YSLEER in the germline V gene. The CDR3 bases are TGCGCCAGCAGCCAAGAATCTGGCTACGAGCAGTACTTC. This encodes CASSQESGYEQYF.

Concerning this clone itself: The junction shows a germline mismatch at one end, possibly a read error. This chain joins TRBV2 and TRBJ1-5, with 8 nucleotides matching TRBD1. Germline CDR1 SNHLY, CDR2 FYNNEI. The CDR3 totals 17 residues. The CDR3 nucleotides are TGTGCCAGCAGTAAAGCGGGGGACAGGCTAAGCAATCAGCCCCAGCATTTT. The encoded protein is CASSKAGDRLSNQPQHF.

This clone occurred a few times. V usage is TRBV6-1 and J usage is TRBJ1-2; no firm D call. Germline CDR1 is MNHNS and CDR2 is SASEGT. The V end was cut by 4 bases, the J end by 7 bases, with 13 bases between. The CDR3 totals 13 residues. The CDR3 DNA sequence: TGTGCCAGCAGTGTAACTTCCGTACGTGGCTACACCTTC. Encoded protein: CASSVTSVRGYTF.

CDR3 sequence: CASSFELAGVNEQFF. DNA for the CDR3: TGTGCCAGCAGCTTTGAGCTAGCGGGGGTGAATGAGCAGTTCTTC. The chain has TRBV7-9 and TRBJ2-1; 10 nucleotides match TRBD2. Germline CDR1 and CDR2: SEHNR and FQNEAQ (reference sequence). The CDR3 is 15 amino acids. Germline trimming cut 3 bases from V and 7 bases from J; bases unmatched to any gene: 6. The variable domain in full, with the rest retrieved from reference TRBV7-9 and TRBJ2-1, is DTGVSQNPRHKITKRGQNVTFRCDPISEHNRLYWYRQTLGQGPEFLTYFQNEAQLEKSRLLSDRFSAERPKGSFSTLEIQRTEQGDSAMYLCASSFELAGVNEQFFGPGTRLTVL.

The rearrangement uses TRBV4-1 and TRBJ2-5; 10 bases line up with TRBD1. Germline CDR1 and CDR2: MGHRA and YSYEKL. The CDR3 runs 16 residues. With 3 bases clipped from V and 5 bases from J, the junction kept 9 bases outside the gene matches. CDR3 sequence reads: CASSQTGGLFGETQYF. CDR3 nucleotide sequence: TGCGCCAGCAGCCAGACAGGGGGCCTTTTTGGGGAGACCCAGTACTTC.

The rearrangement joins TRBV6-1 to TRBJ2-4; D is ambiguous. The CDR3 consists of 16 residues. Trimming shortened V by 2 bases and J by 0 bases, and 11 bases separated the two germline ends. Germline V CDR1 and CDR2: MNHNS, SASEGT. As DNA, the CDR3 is TGTGCCAGCAGTGAACCCGACACCTTAGCCAAAAACATTCAGTACTTC. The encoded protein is CASSEPDTLAKNIQYF.